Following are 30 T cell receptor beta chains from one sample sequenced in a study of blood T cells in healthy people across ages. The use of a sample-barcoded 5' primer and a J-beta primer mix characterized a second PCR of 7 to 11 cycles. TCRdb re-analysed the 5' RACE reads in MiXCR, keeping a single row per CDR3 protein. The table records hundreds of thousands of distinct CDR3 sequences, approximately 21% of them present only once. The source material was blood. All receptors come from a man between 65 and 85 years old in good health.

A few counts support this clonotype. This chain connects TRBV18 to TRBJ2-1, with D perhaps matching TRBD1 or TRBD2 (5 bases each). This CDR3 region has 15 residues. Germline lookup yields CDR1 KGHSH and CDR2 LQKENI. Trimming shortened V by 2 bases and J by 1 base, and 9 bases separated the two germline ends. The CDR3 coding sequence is TGTGCCAGCTCACCATGGGGGAGTTCCTACAATGAGCAGTTCTTC. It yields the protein CASSPWGSSYNEQFF.

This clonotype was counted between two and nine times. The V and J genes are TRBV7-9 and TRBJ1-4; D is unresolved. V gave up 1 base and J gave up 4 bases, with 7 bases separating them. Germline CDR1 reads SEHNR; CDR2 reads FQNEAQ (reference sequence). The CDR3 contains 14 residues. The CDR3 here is CASSLEVDNEKLFF. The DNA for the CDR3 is TGTGCCAGCAGCTTAGAGGTGGATAATGAAAAACTGTTTTTT.

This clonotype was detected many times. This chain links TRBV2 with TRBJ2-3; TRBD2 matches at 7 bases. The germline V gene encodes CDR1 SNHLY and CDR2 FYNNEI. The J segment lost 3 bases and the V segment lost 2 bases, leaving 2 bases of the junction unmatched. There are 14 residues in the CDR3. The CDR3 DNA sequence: TGTGCCAGCAGTGAACAGGGAGGGACAGATACGCAGTATTTT. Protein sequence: CASSEQGGTDTQYF.

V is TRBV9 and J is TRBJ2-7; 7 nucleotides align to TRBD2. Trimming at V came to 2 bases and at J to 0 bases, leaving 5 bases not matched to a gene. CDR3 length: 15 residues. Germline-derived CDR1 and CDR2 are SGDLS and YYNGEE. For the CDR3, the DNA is TGTGCCAGCAGCGTGGCGGGAGACCTCTCCTACGAGCAGTACTTC. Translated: CASSVAGDLSYEQYF.

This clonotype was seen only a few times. CDR3 DNA sequence: TGCGCCAGCAGCAGACGACTAGCGGACACAGATACGCAGTATTTT. Translating it yields CASSRRLADTDTQYF. V is TRBV5-1 and J is TRBJ2-3, with TRBD2 matching 9 bases. Germline lookup yields CDR1 SGHRS and CDR2 YFSETQ. The CDR3 has 15 residues. With 4 bases clipped from V and 2 bases from J, the junction kept 5 bases outside the gene matches.

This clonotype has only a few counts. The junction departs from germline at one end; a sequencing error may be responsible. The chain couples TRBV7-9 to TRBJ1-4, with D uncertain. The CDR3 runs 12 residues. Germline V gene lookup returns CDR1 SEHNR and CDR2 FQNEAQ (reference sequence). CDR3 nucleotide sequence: TGTGCCGGCAGCCCCAATACTGAAAAACTGTTTTTT. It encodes CAGSPNTEKLFF.

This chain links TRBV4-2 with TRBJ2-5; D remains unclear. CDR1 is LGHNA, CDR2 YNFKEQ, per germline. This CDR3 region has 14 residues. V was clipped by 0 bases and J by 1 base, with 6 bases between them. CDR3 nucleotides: TGTGCCAGCAGCCAAGACCCAGCCCAAGAGACCCAGTACTTC. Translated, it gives CASSQDPAQETQYF.

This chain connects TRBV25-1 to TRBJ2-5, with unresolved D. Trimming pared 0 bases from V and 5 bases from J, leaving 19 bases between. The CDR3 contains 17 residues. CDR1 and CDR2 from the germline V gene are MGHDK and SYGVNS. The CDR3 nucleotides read TGTGCCAGCAGTGAATATCTAGACCCCTTGGGCCGGGAGACCCAGTACTTC. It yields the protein CASSEYLDPLGRETQYF.

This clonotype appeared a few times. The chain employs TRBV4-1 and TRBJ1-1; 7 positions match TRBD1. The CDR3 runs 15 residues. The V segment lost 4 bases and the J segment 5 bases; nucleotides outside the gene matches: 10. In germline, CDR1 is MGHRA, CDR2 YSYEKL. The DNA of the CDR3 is TGCGCCAGCAGCCTCCAGGGGGGCGGTAGAACTGAAGCTTTCTTT. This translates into CASSLQGGGRTEAFF.

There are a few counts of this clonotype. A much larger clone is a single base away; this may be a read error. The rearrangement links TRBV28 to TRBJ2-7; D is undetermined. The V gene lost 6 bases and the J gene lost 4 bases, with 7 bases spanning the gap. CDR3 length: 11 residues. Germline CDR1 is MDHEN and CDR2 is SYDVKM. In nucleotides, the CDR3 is TGTGCCAGCAGAACCATTTACGAGCAGTACTTC. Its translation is CASRTIYEQYF.

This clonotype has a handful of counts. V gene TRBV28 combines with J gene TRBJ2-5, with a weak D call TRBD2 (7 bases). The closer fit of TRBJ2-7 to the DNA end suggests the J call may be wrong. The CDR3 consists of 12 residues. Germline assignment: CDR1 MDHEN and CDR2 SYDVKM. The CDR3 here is CAAKGGPNEQYF. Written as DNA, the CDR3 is TGTGCCGCTAAGGGGGGGCCCAACGAGCAGTACTTC.

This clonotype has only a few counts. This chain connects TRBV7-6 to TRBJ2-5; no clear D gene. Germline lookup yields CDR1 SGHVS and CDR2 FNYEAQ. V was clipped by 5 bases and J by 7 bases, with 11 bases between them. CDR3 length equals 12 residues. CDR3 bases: TGTGCCAGCAGCCCCCCTCCCGGGACCCAGTACTTC. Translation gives CASSPPPGTQYF.

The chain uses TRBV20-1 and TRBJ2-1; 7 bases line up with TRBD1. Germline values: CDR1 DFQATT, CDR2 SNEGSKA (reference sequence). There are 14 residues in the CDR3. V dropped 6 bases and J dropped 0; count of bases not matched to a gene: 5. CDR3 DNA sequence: TGCAGTGCCCCCTGGGACAGCTCCTACAATGAGCAGTTCTTC. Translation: CSAPWDSSYNEQFF.

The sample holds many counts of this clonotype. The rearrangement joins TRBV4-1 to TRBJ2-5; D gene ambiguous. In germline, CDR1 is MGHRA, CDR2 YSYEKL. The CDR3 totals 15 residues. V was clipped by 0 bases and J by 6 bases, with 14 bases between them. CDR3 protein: CASSQDLLFAKTQYF. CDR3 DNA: TGCGCCAGCAGCCAAGACCTATTGTTCGCGAAGACCCAGTACTTC.

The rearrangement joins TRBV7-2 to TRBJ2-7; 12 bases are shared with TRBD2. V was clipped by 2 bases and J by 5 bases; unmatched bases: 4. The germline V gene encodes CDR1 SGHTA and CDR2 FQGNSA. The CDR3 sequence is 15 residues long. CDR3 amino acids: CASSLTSGRHNEQYF. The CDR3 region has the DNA TGTGCCAGCAGCTTAACTAGCGGGAGGCACAACGAGCAGTACTTC.

DNA of the CDR3: TGTGCCAGCTCACCAACGACAGCCCTGGGCAATCAGCCCCAGCATTTT. Its translation: CASSPTTALGNQPQHF. This chain connects TRBV18 to TRBJ1-5; tentatively, D is TRBD1 (5 bases). The V gene lost 2 bases and the J gene lost 2 bases, with 13 bases spanning the gap. Germline V gene sequence: CDR1 KGHSH, CDR2 LQKENI. The CDR3 runs to 16 residues.

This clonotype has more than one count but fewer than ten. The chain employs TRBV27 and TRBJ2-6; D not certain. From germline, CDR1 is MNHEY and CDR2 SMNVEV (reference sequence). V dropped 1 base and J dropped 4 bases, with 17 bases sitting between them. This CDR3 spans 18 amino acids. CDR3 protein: CASSLYLAPGSGANVLTF. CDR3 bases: TGTGCCAGCAGTTTATATTTGGCCCCCGGCTCCGGGGCCAACGTCCTGACTTTC.

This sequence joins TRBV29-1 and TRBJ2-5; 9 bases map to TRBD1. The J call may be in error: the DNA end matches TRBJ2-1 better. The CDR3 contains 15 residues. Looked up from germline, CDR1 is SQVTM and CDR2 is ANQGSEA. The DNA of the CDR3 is TGCAGCGCCTGCGCCGGGACAGGGAATTACAATGAGCAGTTCTTC. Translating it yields CSACAGTGNYNEQFF.

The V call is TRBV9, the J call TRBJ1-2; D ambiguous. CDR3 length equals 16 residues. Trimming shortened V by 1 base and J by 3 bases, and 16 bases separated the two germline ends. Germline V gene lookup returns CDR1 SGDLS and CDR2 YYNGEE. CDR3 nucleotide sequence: TGTGCCAGCAGCGTAAGCAAAGCTTGGACGGACTATGGCTACACCTTC. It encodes CASSVSKAWTDYGYTF.

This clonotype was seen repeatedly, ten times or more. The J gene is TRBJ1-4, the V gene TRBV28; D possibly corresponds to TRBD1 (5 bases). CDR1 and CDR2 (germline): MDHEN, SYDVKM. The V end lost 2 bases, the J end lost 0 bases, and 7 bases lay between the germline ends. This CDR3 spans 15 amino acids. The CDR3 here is CASSLRGSTNEKLFF. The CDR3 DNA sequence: TGTGCCAGCAGTTTACGGGGGTCAACTAATGAAAAACTGTTTTTT.

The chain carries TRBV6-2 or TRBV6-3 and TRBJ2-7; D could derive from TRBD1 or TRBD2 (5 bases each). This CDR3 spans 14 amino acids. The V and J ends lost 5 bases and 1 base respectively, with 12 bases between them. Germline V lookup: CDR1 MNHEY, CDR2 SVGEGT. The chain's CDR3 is CASSNRDESYEQYF. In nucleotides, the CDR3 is TGTGCCAGCAGTAACCGGGACGAATCCTACGAGCAGTACTTC.

As DNA, the CDR3 is TGTGCCACCAGCAGCCGGGACAGGTGGGACAATGAGCAGTTCTTC. Its translation is CATSSRDRWDNEQFF. This sequence joins TRBV15 and TRBJ2-1, with 8 positions matching TRBD1. V dropped 3 bases and J dropped 5; count of bases not matched to a gene: 6. The CDR3 is 15 amino acids. The germline gives CDR1 LNHNV, CDR2 YYDKDF (reference sequence).

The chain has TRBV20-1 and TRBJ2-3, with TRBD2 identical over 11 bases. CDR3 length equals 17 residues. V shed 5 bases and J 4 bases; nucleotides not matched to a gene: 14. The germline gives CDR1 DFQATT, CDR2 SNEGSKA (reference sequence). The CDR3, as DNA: TGCAGTGCTCAGACTGATAGCGGGAGGGCCGGTCCAGATACGCAGTATTTT. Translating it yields CSAQTDSGRAGPDTQYF.

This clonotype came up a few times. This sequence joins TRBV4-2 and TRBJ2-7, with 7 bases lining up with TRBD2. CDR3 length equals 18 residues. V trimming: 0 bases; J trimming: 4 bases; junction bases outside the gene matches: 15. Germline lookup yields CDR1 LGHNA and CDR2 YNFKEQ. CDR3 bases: TGTGCCAGCAGCCAAGATTTCTTAACGGGAGGATTAGATTACGAGCAGTACTTC. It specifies CASSQDFLTGGLDYEQYF.

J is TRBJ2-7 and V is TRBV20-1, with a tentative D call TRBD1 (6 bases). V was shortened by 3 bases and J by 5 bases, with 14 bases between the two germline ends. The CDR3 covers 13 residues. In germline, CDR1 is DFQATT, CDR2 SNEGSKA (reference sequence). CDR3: CSASSAGVHEQYF. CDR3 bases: TGCAGTGCTAGCTCGGCAGGGGTCCACGAGCAGTACTTC.

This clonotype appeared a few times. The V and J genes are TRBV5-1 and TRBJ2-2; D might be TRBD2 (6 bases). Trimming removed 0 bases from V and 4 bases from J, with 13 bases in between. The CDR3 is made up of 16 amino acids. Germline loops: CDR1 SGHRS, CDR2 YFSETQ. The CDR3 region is CASSLAGSLSTGELFF. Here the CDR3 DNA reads TGCGCCAGCAGCTTGGCCGGGAGCCTTTCCACCGGGGAGCTGTTTTTT.

The CDR3 loop is CASSMMASGRSYEQYF. CDR3 DNA: TGTGCCAGTAGTATGATGGCTAGCGGGAGATCCTACGAGCAGTACTTC. This rearrangement joins TRBV19 to TRBJ2-7, with 10 bases lining up with TRBD2. The CDR3 length is 16 residues. The V gene's germline CDR1 is LNHDA and CDR2 SQIVND (reference sequence). V lost 3 bases, J lost 1 base, and 6 bases stayed unmatched.

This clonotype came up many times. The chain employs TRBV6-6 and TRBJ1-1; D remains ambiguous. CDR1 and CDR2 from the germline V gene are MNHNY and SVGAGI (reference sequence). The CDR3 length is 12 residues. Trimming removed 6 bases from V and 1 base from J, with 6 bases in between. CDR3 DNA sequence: TGTGCCAGCAGAAACCCGAACACTGAAGCTTTCTTT. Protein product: CASRNPNTEAFF.

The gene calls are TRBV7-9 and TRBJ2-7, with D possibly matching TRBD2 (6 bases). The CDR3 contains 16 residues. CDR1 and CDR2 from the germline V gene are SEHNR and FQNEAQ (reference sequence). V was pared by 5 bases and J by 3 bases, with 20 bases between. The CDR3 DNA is TGTGCCAGCAGCCATTCTAACGGGGGTAGTCTCTACGAGCAGTACTTC. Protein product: CASSHSNGGSLYEQYF.

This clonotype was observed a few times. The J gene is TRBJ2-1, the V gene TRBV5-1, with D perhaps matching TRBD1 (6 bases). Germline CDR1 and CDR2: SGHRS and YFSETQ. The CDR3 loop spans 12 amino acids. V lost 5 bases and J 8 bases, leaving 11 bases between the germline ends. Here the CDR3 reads CASRRDIDEQFF. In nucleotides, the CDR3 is TGCGCCAGCAGACGGGACATCGATGAGCAGTTCTTC.